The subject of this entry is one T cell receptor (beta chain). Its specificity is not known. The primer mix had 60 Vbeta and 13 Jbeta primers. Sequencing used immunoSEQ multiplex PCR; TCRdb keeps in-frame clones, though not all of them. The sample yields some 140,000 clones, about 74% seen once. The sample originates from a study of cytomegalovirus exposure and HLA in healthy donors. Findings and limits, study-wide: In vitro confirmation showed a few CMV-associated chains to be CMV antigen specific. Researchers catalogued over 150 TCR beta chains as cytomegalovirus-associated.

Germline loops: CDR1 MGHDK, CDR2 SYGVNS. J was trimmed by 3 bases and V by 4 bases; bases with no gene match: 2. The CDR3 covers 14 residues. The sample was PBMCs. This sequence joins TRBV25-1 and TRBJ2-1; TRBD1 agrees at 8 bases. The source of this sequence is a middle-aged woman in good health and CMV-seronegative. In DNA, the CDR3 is TGTGCCAGCAGTGCGGGACAGGACTACAATGAGCAGTTCTTC. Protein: CASSAGQDYNEQFF.